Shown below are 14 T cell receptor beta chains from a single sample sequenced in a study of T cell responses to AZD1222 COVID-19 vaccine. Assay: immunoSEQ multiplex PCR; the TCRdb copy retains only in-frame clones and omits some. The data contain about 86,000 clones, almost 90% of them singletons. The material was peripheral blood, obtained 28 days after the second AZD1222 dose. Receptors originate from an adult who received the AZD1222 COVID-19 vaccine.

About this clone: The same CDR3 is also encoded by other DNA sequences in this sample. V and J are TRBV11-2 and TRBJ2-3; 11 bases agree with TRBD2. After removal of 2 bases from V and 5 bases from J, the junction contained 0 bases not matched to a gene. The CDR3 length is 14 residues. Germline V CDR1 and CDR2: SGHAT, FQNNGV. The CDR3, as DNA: TGTGCCAGCAGCTTACTAGCGGGAGGAGATACGCAGTATTTT. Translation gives CASSLLAGGDTQYF.

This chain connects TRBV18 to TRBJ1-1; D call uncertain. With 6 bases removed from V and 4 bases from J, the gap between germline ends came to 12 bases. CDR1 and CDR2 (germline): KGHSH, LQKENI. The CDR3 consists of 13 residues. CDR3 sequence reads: CASSLESATEAFF. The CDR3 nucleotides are TGTGCCAGCTCGCTTGAATCGGCCACTGAAGCTTTCTTT.

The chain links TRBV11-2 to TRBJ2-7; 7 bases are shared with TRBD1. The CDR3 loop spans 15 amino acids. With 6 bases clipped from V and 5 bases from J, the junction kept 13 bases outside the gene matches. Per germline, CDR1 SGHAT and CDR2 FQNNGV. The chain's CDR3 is CASRHRDAQGDEQYF. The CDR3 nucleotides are TGTGCCAGCAGACATCGGGACGCCCAGGGGGACGAGCAGTACTTC.

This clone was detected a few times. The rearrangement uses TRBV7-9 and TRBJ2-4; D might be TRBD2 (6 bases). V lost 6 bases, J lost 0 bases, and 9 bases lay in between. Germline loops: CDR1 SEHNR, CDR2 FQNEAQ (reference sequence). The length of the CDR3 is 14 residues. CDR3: CASSIAVAKNIQYF. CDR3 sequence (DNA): TGTGCCAGCAGTATAGCGGTAGCCAAAAACATTCAGTACTTC.

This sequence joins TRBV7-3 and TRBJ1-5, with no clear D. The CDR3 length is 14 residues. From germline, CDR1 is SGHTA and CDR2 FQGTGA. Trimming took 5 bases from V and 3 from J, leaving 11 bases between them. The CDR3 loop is CASSLTTLNQPQHF. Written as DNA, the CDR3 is TGTGCCAGCAGCCTGACGACGCTCAATCAGCCCCAGCATTTT.

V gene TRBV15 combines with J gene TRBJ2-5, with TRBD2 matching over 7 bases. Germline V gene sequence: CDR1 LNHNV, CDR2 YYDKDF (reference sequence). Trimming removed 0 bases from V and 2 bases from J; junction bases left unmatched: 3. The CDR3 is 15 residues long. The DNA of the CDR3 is TGTGCCACCAGCAGAGAGTACGGGAGGCAAGAGACCCAGTACTTC. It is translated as CATSREYGRQETQYF.

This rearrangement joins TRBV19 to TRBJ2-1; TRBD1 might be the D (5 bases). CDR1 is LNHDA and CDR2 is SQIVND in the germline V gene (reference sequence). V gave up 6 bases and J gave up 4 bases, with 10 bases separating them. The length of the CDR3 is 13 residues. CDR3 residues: CASSARQYNEQFF. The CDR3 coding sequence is TGTGCCAGTAGCGCTAGACAGTACAATGAGCAGTTCTTC.

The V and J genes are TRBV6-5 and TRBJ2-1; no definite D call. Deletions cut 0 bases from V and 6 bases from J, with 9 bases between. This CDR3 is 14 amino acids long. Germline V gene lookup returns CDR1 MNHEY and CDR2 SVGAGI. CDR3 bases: TGTGCCAGCAGTTACTCTACGGGTGGCAATGAGCAGTTCTTC. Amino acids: CASSYSTGGNEQFF.

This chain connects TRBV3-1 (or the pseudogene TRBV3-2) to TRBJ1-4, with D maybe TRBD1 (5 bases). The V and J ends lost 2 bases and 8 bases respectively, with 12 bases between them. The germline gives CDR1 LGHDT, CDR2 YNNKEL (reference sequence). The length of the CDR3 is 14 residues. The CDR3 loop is CASSQPGRREKLFF. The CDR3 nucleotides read TGTGCCAGCAGCCAACCGGGACGGAGAGAAAAACTGTTTTTT.

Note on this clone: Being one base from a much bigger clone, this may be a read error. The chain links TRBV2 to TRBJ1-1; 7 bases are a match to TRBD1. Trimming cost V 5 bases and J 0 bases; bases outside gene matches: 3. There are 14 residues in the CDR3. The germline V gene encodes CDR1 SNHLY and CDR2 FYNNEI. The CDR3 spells CASSRQGMNTEAFF. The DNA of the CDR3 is TGTGCCAGCAGTCGACAGGGTATGAACACTGAAGCTTTCTTT. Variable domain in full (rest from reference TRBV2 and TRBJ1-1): EPEVTQTPSHQVTQMGQEVILRCVPISNHLYFYWYRQILGQKVEFLVSFYNNEISEKSEIFDDQFSVERPDGSNFTLKIRSTKLEDSAMYFCASSRQGMNTEAFFGQGTRLTVV.

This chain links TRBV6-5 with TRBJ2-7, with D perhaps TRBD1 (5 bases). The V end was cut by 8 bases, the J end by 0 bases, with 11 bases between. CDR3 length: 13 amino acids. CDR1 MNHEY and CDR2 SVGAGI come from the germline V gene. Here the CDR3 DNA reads TGTGCCAGCTCCTCAGGGCGCTCCTACGAGCAGTACTTC. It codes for CASSSGRSYEQYF.

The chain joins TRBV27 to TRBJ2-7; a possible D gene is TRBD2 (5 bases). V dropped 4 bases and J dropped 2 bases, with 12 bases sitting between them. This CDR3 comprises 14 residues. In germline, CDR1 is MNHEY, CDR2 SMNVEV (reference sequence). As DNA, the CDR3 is TGTGCCAGCAGTTCCTTAGCGTTTGCCTACGAGCAGTACTTC. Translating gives CASSSLAFAYEQYF.

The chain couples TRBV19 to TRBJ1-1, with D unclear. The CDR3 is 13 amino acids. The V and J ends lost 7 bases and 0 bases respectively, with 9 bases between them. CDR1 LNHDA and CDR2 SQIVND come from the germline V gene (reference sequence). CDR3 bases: TGTGCCAGTAAGGACCCGATGAACACTGAAGCTTTCTTT. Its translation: CASKDPMNTEAFF.

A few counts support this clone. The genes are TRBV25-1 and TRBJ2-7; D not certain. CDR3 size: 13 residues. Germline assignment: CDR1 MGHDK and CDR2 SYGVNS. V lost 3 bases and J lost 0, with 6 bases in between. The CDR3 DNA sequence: TGTGCCAGCAGTGATTCGCCCTCCTACGAGCAGTACTTC. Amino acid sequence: CASSDSPSYEQYF.